This TCR beta chain stems from a study of Tregs in tolerant kidney transplant recipients. The overall study: An approximately 3-day belatacept mixed lymphocyte reaction, sometimes plus 5-day graft donor restimulation, preceded CD4+CD25+CD127- sorting. Whole-study results and caveats: The small number of patients limits these findings pending further validation. Activated donor B cell expansion appeared to reveal the most relevant donor-specific TCRbeta repertoire.

The data were produced by immunoSEQ multiplex PCR, yet TCRdb's version contains in-frame clones alone and is incomplete. The profile covers just under 20,000 clones, with roughly 65% appearing a single time and under 4% taken by the ten largest. Between the trimmed V and J ends, which lost 6 bases and 0 bases, there was a span of 7 bases. CDR3 length: 13 amino acids. Germline V gene data show CDR1 as SGHRS and CDR2 as YFSETQ. On this clone itself: Its antigen is as yet unknown.

The gene calls are TRBV5-1 and TRBJ1-3, with no clear D. This sequence was found in a human donor in good health. The sequencing input was Tregs from blood cultured with allogeneic cells. Here the CDR3 DNA reads TGCGCCAGCAAAGCTTCCTCTGGAAACACCATATATTTT. Its protein is CASKASSGNTIYF. Combining the CDR3 with reference TRBV5-1 and TRBJ1-3 gives the whole variable domain KAGVTQTPRYLIKTRGQQVTLSCSPISGHRSVSWYQQTPGQGLQFLFEYFSETQRNKGNFPGRFSGRQFSNSRSEMNVSTLELGDSALYLCASKASSGNTIYFGEGSWLTVV.